The sequence of this T cell receptor (beta chain) was determined in a study of T cells in Graves' hyperthyroidism and ophthalmopathy. Whole-study findings and limits: Researchers report that a 13 V-J model separated ophthalmopathy from stable hyperthyroidism.

Fresh 10 ml peripheral blood yielded PBMCs. Amplification targeted TCR beta CDR3 regions from RNA transcripts. Carried out on the TCR CDR3, a first-round RT-PCR used the HTBI primer set. A single record per CDR3 protein comes from TCRdb applying MiXCR to the multiplex PCR reads. Altogether 500,000 to 800,000 distinct CDR3 sequences are present, more than 12% being singletons, with the ten largest covering under 15%. Germline V gene sequence: CDR1 LGHNA, CDR2 YSLEER. V was clipped by 0 bases and J by 0 bases, with 12 bases between them. The CDR3 extends over 17 amino acids. The table lists this clonotype with many counts. Its specificity is unknown.

This chain links TRBV4-3 with TRBJ2-1; D is uncertain. The receptor comes from a woman in her forties or fifties with Graves' ophthalmopathy. Sequences were obtained from blood. The DNA for the CDR3 is TGCGCCAGCAGCCAAGATGCTTCGATTAACTCCTACAATGAGCAGTTCTTC. This encodes CASSQDASINSYNEQFF.